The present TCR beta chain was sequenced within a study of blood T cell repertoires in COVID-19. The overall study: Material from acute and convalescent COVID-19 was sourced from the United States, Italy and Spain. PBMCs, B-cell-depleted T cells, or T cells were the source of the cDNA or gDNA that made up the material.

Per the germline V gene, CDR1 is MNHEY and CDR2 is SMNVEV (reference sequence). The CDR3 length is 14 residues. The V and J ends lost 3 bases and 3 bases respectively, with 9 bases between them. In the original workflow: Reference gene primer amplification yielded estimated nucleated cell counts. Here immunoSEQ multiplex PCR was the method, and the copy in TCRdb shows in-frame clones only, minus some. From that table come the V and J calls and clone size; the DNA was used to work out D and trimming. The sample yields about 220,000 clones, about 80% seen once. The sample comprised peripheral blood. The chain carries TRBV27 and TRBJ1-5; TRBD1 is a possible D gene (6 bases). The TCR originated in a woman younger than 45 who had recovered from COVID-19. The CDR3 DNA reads TGTGCCAGCAGTTTGCAGGGGTTCAATCAGCCCCAGCATTTT. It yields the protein CASSLQGFNQPQHF.